This T cell receptor (beta chain) was sequenced in a study of response to subunit inactivated influenza vaccine. MiXCR was run by TCRdb on the RT-PCR reads, yielding one entry per CDR3 protein. The sample has fewer than 550,000 distinct CDR3 sequences, about 25% seen once. The study, taken as a whole, reports: The authors put forward the suggestion that each seasonal influenza vaccination may bring in only a limited number of new T cells.

Remarks on this clonotype: Its antigen is unidentified.

This material consisted of CD4+ T cells sorted from PBMCs, taken 4 to 6 days after vaccination. The source is a man aged 50 to 59 who received an inactivated influenza vaccine.

The CDR3 DNA follows: TGTGCCAGCAGTGATTTATTTGACAGGCGCGGTAAAGGTGAGCAGTTCTTC. Its translation: CASSDLFDRRGKGEQFF. This chain connects TRBV28 to TRBJ2-1; perhaps TRBD1 as D (6 bases). This CDR3 has 17 residues. CDR1 and CDR2 from the germline V gene are MDHEN and SYDVKM. V was trimmed by 5 bases and J by 9 bases, leaving 26 bases between them.